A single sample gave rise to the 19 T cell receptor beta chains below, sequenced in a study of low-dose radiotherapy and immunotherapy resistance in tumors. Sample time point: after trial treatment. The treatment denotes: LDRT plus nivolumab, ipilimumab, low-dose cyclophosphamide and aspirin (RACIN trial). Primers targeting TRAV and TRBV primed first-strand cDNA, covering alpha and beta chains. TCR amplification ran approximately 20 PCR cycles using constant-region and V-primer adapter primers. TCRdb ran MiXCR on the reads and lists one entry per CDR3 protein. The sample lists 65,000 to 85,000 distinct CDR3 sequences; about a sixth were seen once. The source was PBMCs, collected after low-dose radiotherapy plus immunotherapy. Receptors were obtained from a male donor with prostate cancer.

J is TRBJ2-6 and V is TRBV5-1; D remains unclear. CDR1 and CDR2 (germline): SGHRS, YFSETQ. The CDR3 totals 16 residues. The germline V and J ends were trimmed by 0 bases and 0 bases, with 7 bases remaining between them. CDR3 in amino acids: CASSLVSSSGANVLTF. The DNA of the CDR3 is TGCGCCAGCAGCTTGGTTTCTAGCTCTGGGGCCAACGTCCTGACTTTC.

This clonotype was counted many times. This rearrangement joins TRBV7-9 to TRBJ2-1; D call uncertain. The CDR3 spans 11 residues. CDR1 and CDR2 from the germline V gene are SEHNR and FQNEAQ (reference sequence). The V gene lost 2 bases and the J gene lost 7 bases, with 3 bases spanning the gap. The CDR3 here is CASSLINEQFF. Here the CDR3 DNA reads TGTGCCAGCAGCTTAATAAATGAGCAGTTCTTC.

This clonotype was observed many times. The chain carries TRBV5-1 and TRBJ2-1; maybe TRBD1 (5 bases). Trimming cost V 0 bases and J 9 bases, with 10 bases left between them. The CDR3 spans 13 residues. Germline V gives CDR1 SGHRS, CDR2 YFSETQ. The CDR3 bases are TGCGCCAGCAGCTTGGGCCAGGGCGGTGAGCAGTTCTTC. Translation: CASSLGQGGEQFF.

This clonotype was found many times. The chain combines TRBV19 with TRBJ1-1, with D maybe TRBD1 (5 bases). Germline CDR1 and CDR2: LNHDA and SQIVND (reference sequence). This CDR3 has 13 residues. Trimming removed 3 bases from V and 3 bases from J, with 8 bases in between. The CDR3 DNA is TGTGCCAGTAGTATCGGGGGTTACACTGAAGCTTTCTTT. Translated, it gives CASSIGGYTEAFF.

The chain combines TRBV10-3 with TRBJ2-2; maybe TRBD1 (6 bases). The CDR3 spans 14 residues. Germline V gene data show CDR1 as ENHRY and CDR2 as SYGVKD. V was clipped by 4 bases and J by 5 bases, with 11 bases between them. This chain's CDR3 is CAISALQGTGELFF. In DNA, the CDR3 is TGTGCCATCAGTGCACTACAGGGTACCGGGGAGCTGTTTTTT.

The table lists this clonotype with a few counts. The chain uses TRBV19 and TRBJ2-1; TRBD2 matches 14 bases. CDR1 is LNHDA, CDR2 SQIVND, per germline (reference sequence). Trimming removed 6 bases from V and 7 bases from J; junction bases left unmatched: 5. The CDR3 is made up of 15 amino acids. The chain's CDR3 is CASSRLAGGPNEQFF. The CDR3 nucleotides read TGTGCCAGTAGCAGACTAGCGGGAGGGCCGAATGAGCAGTTCTTC.

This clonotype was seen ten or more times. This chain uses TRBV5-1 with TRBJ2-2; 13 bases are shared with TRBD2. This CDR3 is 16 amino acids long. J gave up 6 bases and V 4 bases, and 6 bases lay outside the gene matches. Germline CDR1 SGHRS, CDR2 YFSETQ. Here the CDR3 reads CASSPGLAGDPGELFF. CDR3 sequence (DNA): TGCGCCAGCAGCCCAGGACTAGCGGGAGATCCCGGGGAGCTGTTTTTT.

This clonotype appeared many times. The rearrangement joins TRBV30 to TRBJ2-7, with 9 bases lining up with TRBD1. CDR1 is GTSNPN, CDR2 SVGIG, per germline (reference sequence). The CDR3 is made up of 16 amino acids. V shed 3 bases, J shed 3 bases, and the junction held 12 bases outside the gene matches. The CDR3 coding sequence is TGTGCCTGGAGCCCAAAGCCCGGGACAGGGATCTACGAGCAGTACTTC. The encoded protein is CAWSPKPGTGIYEQYF.

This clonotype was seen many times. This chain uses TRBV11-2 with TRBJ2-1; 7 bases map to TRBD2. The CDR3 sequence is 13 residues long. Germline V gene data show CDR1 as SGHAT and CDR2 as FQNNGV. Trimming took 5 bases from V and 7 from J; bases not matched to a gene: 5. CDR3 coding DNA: TGTGCCAGCAGCCAAAACGGGGGGAATGAGCAGTTCTTC. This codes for CASSQNGGNEQFF.

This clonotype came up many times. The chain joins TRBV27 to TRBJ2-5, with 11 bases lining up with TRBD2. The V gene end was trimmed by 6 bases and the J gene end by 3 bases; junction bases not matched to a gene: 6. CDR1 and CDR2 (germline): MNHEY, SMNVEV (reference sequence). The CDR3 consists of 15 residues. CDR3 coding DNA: TGTGCCAGCAGCCCCGGGACTAGCGGAGAAGAGACCCAGTACTTC. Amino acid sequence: CASSPGTSGEETQYF.

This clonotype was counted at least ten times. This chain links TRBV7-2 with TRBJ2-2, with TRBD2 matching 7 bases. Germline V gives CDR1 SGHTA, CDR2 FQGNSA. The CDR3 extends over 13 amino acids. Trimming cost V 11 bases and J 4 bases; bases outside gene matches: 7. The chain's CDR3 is CAGAGARTGELFF. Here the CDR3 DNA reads TGTGCCGGGGCGGGAGCCCGCACCGGGGAGCTGTTTTTT.

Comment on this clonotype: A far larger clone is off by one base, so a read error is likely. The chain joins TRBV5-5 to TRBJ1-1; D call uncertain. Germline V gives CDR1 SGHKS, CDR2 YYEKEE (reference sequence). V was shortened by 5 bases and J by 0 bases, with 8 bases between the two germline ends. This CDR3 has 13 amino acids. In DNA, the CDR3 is TGTGCCAGCAGGGGTGGACTGAACACTGAAGCTTTCTTT. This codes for CASRGGLNTEAFF.

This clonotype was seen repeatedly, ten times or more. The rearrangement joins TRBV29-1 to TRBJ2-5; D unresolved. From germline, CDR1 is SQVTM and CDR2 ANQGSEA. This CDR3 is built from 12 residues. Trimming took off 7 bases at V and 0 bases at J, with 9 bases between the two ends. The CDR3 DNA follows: TGCAGCGGGGCAGCACACCAAGAGACCCAGTACTTC. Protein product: CSGAAHQETQYF.

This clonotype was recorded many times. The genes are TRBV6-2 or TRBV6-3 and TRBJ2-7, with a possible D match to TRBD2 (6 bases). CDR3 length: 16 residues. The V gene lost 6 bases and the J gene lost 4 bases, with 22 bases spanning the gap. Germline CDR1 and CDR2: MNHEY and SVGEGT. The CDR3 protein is CASSPFAGEDRYEQYF. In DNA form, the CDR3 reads TGTGCCAGCAGCCCCTTCGCCGGGGAGGATAGGTACGAGCAGTACTTC.

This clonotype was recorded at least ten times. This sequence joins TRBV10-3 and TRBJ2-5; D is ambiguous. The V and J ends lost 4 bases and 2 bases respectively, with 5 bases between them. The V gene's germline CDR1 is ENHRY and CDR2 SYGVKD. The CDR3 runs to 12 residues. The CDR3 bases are TGTGCCATCAGTGCAGAGCAAGAGACCCAGTACTTC. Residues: CAISAEQETQYF.

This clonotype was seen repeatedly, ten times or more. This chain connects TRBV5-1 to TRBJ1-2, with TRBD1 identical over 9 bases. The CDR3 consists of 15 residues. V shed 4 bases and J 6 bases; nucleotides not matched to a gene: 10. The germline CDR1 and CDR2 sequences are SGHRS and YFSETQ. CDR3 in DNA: TGCGCCAGCAGCAAGGGACAGGGTCTGATGGATGGCTACACCTTC. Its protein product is CASSKGQGLMDGYTF.

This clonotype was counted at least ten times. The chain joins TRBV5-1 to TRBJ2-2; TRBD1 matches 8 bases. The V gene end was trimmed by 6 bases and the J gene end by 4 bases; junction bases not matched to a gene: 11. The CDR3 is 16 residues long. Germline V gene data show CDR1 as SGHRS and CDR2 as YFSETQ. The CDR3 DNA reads TGCGCCAGCAACCGCCCAGGGGGCGAGGCCACCGGGGAGCTGTTTTTT. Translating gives CASNRPGGEATGELFF.

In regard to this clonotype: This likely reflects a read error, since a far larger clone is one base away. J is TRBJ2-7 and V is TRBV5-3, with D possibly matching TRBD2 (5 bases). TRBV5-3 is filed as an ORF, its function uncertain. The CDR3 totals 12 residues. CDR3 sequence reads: CASSLDSYKQYF. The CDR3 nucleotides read TGTGCCAGCAGCTTGGACTCCTACAAGCAGTACTTC.

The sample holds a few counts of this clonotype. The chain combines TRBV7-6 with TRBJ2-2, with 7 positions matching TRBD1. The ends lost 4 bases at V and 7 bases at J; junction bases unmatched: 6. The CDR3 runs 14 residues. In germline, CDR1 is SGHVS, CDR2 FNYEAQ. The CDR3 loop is CASSSYRGGGELFF. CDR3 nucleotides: TGTGCCAGCAGCTCCTACAGGGGTGGCGGGGAGCTGTTTTTT.